This T cell receptor (beta chain) appears in the sequencing data of a study of blood T cell repertoires in COVID-19. Assay: immunoSEQ multiplex PCR; the TCRdb copy retains only in-frame clones and omits some. Here the sample spans 200,000 to 300,000 clones, 75% to 90% being singletons. The trim removed 3 bases at V and 4 bases at J, leaving 13 bases unmatched. The germline CDR1 and CDR2 sequences are SGHTA and FQGNSA. The CDR3 totals 18 residues. The rearrangement uses TRBV7-2 and TRBJ1-2, with TRBD1 matching over 11 bases. Input material: PBMCs or T cells enriched from blood (not recorded which). This clonotype originated in a woman aged 25-40 years who had recovered from COVID-19. The DNA for the CDR3 is TGTGCCAGCAGCTTTAGCAGCGGACAGGGGGCTTTAGGCTATGGCTACACCTTC. It translates to CASSFSSGQGALGYGYTF.